These 3 T cell receptor beta chains originate from one sample sequenced in a study of T cell responses to AZD1222 COVID-19 vaccine. Produced via immunoSEQ multiplex PCR; TCRdb's table is partial and in-frame only. In the table there are 55,000 to 75,000 clones, around 80% of which are singletons. The sequencing used peripheral blood, collected on day 0 of AZD1222 vaccination. The receptor set was obtained from an adult in good health.

J is TRBJ2-7 and V is TRBV29-1; D might be TRBD1 (6 bases). Per the germline V gene, CDR1 is SQVTM and CDR2 is ANQGSEA. With 4 bases removed from V and 5 bases from J, the gap between germline ends came to 15 bases. The CDR3 contains 13 residues. The CDR3 DNA sequence: TGCAGCGTTGTTGGGCAGGGGATGAACGAGCAGTACTTC. This sequence encodes CSVVGQGMNEQYF.

This clone showed up just once. V and J are TRBV4-1 and TRBJ2-2, with unresolved D. CDR1 is MGHRA, CDR2 YSYEKL, per germline. This CDR3 spans 15 amino acids. Deletions cut 0 bases from V and 2 bases from J, with 7 bases between. Here the CDR3 DNA reads TGCGCCAGCAGCCAAGACCCCCAAAACACCGGGGAGCTGTTTTTT. Its protein is CASSQDPQNTGELFF.

The genes are TRBV19 and TRBJ2-6; D gene uncertain. Germline CDR1 reads LNHDA; CDR2 reads SQIVND (reference sequence). This CDR3 is 15 amino acids long. Trimming removed 3 bases at V and 0 bases at J, with 6 bases between. CDR3 nucleotides: TGTGCCAGTAGTATGACGAGCTCTGGGGCCAACGTCCTGACTTTC. This sequence encodes CASSMTSSGANVLTF.